Shown below are 10 T cell receptor beta chains from a single sample sequenced in a study of blood T cell repertoires in COVID-19. The data were produced by immunoSEQ multiplex PCR, yet TCRdb's version contains in-frame clones alone and is incomplete. Among around 300,000 clones listed, over 70% were seen once. Input material: PBMCs or T cells enriched from blood (not recorded which). Receptors were obtained from a man aged 25 to 40 who had recovered from COVID-19.

V and J are TRBV2 and TRBJ1-5; TRBD1 matches at 8 bases. Germline CDR1 is SNHLY and CDR2 is FYNNEI. There are 15 residues in the CDR3. The junction had 5 bases not matched to a gene; V was cut back by 5 bases and J by 2 bases. The CDR3, as DNA: TGTGCCAGCAGTAAGGGACAGGTTGGCAATCAGCCCCAGCATTTT. Its translation is CASSKGQVGNQPQHF.

This clone appeared once. This sequence joins TRBV6-5 and TRBJ1-6, with 8 nucleotides matching TRBD1. The CDR3 runs to 15 residues. V shed 2 bases, J shed 8 bases, and the junction held 5 bases outside the gene matches. Germline loops: CDR1 MNHEY, CDR2 SVGAGI. CDR3 amino acids: CASSYQQGVDSPLHF. As DNA, the CDR3 is TGTGCCAGCAGTTACCAACAGGGGGTGGATTCACCCCTCCACTTT.

The chain combines TRBV2 with TRBJ2-3; the match to TRBD1 covers 7 bases. With V trimmed by 6 bases and J by 4 bases, 13 bases remained unmatched. The CDR3 runs 16 residues. Germline values: CDR1 SNHLY, CDR2 FYNNEI. In DNA form, the CDR3 reads TGTGCCAGCAGACCCATCGACAGGGAGATAGCAGATACGCAGTATTTT. Its translation: CASRPIDREIADTQYF.

J is TRBJ1-3 and V is TRBV28; no clear D gene. Trimming cost V 2 bases and J 0 bases, with 8 bases left between them. The CDR3 totals 15 residues. CDR1 and CDR2 (germline): MDHEN, SYDVKM. CDR3 protein: CASSLLTNSGNTIYF. DNA for the CDR3: TGTGCCAGCAGTTTACTGACTAACTCTGGAAACACCATATATTTT. The variable domain in full, with the rest retrieved from reference TRBV28 and TRBJ1-3, is DVKVTQSSRYLVKRTGEKVFLECVQDMDHENMFWYRQDPGLGLRLIYFSYDVKMKEKGDIPEGYSVSREKKERFSLILESASTNQTSMYLCASSLLTNSGNTIYFGEGSWLTVV.

The rearrangement links TRBV2 to TRBJ1-4; TRBD1 might be the D (5 bases). V was clipped by 4 bases and J by 8 bases, with 17 bases between them. Germline values: CDR1 SNHLY, CDR2 FYNNEI. The CDR3 is 15 amino acids. CDR3 in DNA: TGTGCCAGCAGTGCTAATGGGCAGGGAGGGGAAAAACTGTTTTTT. Encoded protein: CASSANGQGGEKLFF.

V is TRBV7-9 and J is TRBJ2-7; TRBD1 agrees at 10 bases. V was pared by 6 bases and J by 2 bases, with 7 bases of the junction left unmatched. There are 15 residues in the CDR3. Per the germline V gene, CDR1 is SEHNR and CDR2 is FQNEAQ (reference sequence). The CDR3 loop reads CASRDRDRGPYEQYF. In DNA form, the CDR3 reads TGTGCCAGCAGGGACCGGGACAGGGGTCCCTACGAGCAGTACTTC.

V usage is TRBV19 and J usage is TRBJ2-3; 8 bases align to TRBD2. Germline CDR1 LNHDA, CDR2 SQIVND (reference sequence). The CDR3 runs to 18 residues. The ends lost 5 bases at V and 3 bases at J; junction bases unmatched: 16. The CDR3 is CASSGSRGGGPLTDTQYF. The CDR3 nucleotides are TGTGCCAGTAGTGGGTCTAGGGGCGGGGGGCCCTTGACAGATACGCAGTATTTT.

The chain recombines TRBV13 with TRBJ2-5; TRBD1 agrees at 9 bases. Unmatched junction bases numbered 9, after V lost 0 bases and J lost 4 bases. The V gene's germline CDR1 is PRHDT and CDR2 FYEKMQ (reference sequence). The CDR3 length is 17 residues. The CDR3 DNA sequence: TGTGCCAGCAGCTTAGGCGGGGACAGGGAGGGTTTAGAGACCCAGTACTTC. Translated: CASSLGGDREGLETQYF.

The V call is TRBV5-1, the J call TRBJ2-3; a possible D gene is TRBD2 (6 bases). Trimming took off 0 bases at V and 4 bases at J, with 9 bases between the two ends. Germline V gene lookup returns CDR1 SGHRS and CDR2 YFSETQ. The CDR3 consists of 14 residues. The CDR3 DNA reads as TGCGCCAGCAGCTTGGCCCAGCGGGCAGATACGCAGTATTTT. This encodes CASSLAQRADTQYF. The complete variable domain, with remaining parts taken from reference TRBV5-1 and TRBJ2-3, reads KAGVTQTPRYLIKTRGQQVTLSCSPISGHRSVSWYQQTPGQGLQFLFEYFSETQRNKGNFPGRFSGRQFSNSRSEMNVSTLELGDSALYLCASSLAQRADTQYFGPGTRLTVL.

This sequence joins TRBV19 and TRBJ2-3; 13 nucleotides agree with TRBD2. This CDR3 region has 16 residues. The germline CDR1 and CDR2 sequences are LNHDA and SQIVND (reference sequence). V shed 5 bases and J 8 bases; nucleotides not matched to a gene: 10. DNA for the CDR3: TGTGCCAGTAGTCGAGGACTAGCGGGGGTGGTTGGTACGCAGTATTTT. It specifies CASSRGLAGVVGTQYF.